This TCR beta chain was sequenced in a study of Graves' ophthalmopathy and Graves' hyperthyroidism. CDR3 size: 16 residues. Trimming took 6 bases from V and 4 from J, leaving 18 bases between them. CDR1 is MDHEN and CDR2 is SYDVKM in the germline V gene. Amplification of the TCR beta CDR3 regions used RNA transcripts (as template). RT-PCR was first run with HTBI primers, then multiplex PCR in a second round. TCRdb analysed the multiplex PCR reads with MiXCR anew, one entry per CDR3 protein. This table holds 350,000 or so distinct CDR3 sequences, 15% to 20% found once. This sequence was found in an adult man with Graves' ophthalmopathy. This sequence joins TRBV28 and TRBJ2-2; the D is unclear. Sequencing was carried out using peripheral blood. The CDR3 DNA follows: TGTGCCAGCAGCAAGCACACGACCTCGGGCACCGGGGAGCTGTTTTTT. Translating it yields CASSKHTTSGTGELFF.